This TCR beta chain was identified during a study of technical replicates of blood from several donors. The assay was immunoSEQ multiplex PCR, and TCRdb's table has in-frame clones only and misses some. The data contain roughly 68,000 clones, around 86% of them singletons. This CDR3 has 13 residues. Deletions cut 3 bases from V and 6 bases from J, with 13 bases between. Germline assignment: CDR1 SGHKS and CDR2 YYEKEE (reference sequence). The clonotype was recovered from a human donor in good health. Some clones in this sample may be carry-over from other donors' samples. Source material: PBMCs. This chain links TRBV5-5 with TRBJ2-7, with a weak D call TRBD2 (5 bases). The CDR3 sequence is CASSSAGFAEQYF. CDR3 DNA: TGTGCCAGCAGCTCCGCGGGTTTTGCCGAGCAGTACTTC. The variable domain in full, with the rest retrieved from reference TRBV5-5 and TRBJ2-7, is DAGVTQSPTHLIKTRGQQVTLRCSPISGHKSVSWYQQVLGQGPQFIFQYYEKEERGRGNFPDRFSARQFPNYSSELNVNALLLGDSALYLCASSSAGFAEQYFGPGTRLTVT.